This entry describes one T cell receptor beta chain. The data derive from a study of cytomegalovirus exposure and HLA in healthy donors. The PCR used 60 Vbeta and 13 Jbeta primers. Sequencing was performed with immunoSEQ multiplex PCR; in TCRdb, only in-frame clones are kept and a portion is missing. Here the sample spans some 150,000 clones, about 83% being singletons. This receptor was obtained from a middle-aged woman in good health and CMV-seronegative. Material for sequencing was PBMCs.

The chain's CDR3 is CASSIIGNSANYGYTF. The DNA for the CDR3 is TGTGCCAGCAGCATTATAGGCAACAGTGCTAACTATGGCTACACCTTC. V and J are TRBV7-9 and TRBJ1-2; D remains unclear. Trimming stripped 5 bases from V and 0 bases from J, with 16 bases between. Germline loops: CDR1 SEHNR, CDR2 FQNEAQ (reference sequence). This CDR3 comprises 16 residues.